This T cell receptor beta chain came from a study of blood T cells in healthy people across ages. Germline values: CDR1 SQVTM, CDR2 ANQGSEA. Trimming removed 1 base at V and 1 base at J, with 9 bases between. The CDR3 covers 14 residues. With a J-beta primer mix and a sample-barcoded 5' primer, a second PCR ran about 7 to 12 cycles. MiXCR, run by TCRdb on the 5' RACE reads, gives a single entry per CDR3 protein. The sample consists of around 620,000 distinct CDR3 sequences, 27% of them appearing once. The sequenced sample consisted of blood. This sequence originates from a woman in her seventies in good health. This chain connects TRBV29-1 to TRBJ2-3; D not resolved. This CDR3 is CSVEGGTRTDTQYF. Here the CDR3 DNA reads TGCAGCGTTGAAGGGGGAACACGCACAGATACGCAGTATTTT.